What follows describes a single T cell receptor (beta chain). The antigen it binds to is not known. Base qualities are not recorded, but no much larger clone differs from it by a single base. The data originate from a study of T-cell memory formation after mild COVID-19 listed by TCRdb under 2021. With respect to the entire study: TCR sequence clusters from the two donors were found to be largely donor specific. In a couple of donors, T-cell clones that expanded and contracted after mild COVID-19 were tracked by sequencing TCRalpha and TCRbeta repertoires over time. The cohort was made up of two young adult volunteers, one female and one male, who were previously healthy. General findings and caveats noted by the study authors: Contracting CD4+ clones were found mainly in CM and EM memory subsets, while CD8+ clones were enriched in EMRA. The study included only a couple of mild cases, and larger cohorts that include severe cases with pre-infection samples were judged to be necessary. Some responding clones were detected in pre-infection memory, which suggested that pre-existing cross-reactive memory T cells had joined the SARS-CoV-2 response. The second-wave clones that peaked on day 37 were not confirmed to be SARS-CoV-2 specific. Clones that contracted from day 15 to 85 showed balanced CD4/CD8 phenotypes, whereas a second wave of clones that expanded from day 15 to 37 leaned towards CD4+.

Sequencing was performed on an Illumina NovaSeq 6000. TCRalpha and TCRbeta cDNA libraries were constructed by 5'RACE with constant-segment primers, with sample barcodes and unique molecular identifiers being introduced. RNA was extracted from every sample with Trizol reagent. Libraries were amplified in two PCR steps, with a second sample barcode and Illumina TruSeq adapters added in the second step. The libraries were sequenced on an Illumina NovaSeq using 2 x 150 bp paired-end reads. The study's own analysis went as follows. Reads were demultiplexed and collapsed into UMI-guided consensus sequences with migec v1.2.7. Using mixcr v2.1.11, UMI consensuses were aligned to TRA and TRB V and J templates and then assembled into clonotypes. Clonotypes were classified as expanded or contracted when called significant by both edgeR and NoisET, with noise models trained on biological replicates. For edgeR calls, the thresholds were a false discovery rate-adjusted p below 0.01 and a log2 fold-change of 1. As an exploratory analysis of dynamics, max-normalized trajectories of the 1000 most abundant clonotypes were examined by PCA with hierarchical clustering. The CD4 or CD8 phenotype of responding clones was assigned using the separately sequenced CD4+ and CD8+ repertoires. The public reads were reprocessed in TCRdb via fastp at Q25 and MiXCR, keeping in-frame beta chains. Identical CDR3 proteins give one entry, which carries the most common genes and DNA. Here the V and J calls rest on TCRdb's processing, not on the authors' analysis. In this sample the table shows about 470,000 distinct CDR3 sequences, 20% to 25% of which occur a single time. The ten biggest clones cover about 12% of the sample.

The junction shows trimming of 5 bases on V and 2 bases on J, plus 13 bases between the germline ends. Sequences MGHDK (CDR1) and SYGVNS (CDR2) are obtained from the germline V gene. Including cysteine and phenylalanine, the CDR3 has 14 amino acids. Only the CDR3 DNA stays, 42 bases, in frame from base 1. PBMCs were isolated by Ficoll-Paque density gradient centrifugation. The chain links TRBV25-1 with TRBJ2-7, with TRBD1 tentatively as D gene (5 bases match). The receptor comes from an adult woman who had mild COVID-19 (a few samples of this study predate the infection). The sample titles of this study are shuffled in the database, so cell type and time point are left out; the donor was told from shared clones. Sequenced input: PBMCs or a T cell subset sorted from them (not recorded which). The DNA sequence reads TGTGCCAGCAGTCCAGCAGGGCTGACCTACGAGCAGTACTTC. Translated, it gives CASSPAGLTYEQYF.